Each of the 28 T cell receptor beta chains below was sequenced from the same sample in a study of cytomegalovirus exposure and HLA in healthy donors. The PCR was carried out with 60 Vbeta primers and 13 Jbeta primers. Clones were sequenced by immunoSEQ multiplex PCR, and TCRdb holds only the in-frame ones, with some missing. Of some 42,000 clones listed, approximately 52% are singletons. Sequenced input: PBMCs. The receptors were gathered from a human donor in good health.

This clone showed up many times. This rearrangement joins TRBV6-1 to TRBJ2-5; TRBD2 might be the D (7 bases). CDR1 and CDR2 (germline): MNHNS, SASEGT. Deletions cut 9 bases from V and 3 bases from J, with 14 bases between. The CDR3 is 13 amino acids. As DNA, the CDR3 is TGTGCCAGTCGGGGGGCAAAAAAAGAGACCCAGTACTTC. Encoded protein: CASRGAKKETQYF.

This clone was detected only a few times. CDR3 sequence reads: CASKAGFSGANVLTF. The CDR3 DNA sequence: TGTGCCAGCAAAGCGGGTTTCTCTGGGGCCAACGTCCTGACTTTC. This chain connects TRBV2 to TRBJ2-6; D is perhaps TRBD2 (6 bases). The germline V gene encodes CDR1 SNHLY and CDR2 FYNNEI. The CDR3 runs 15 residues. V was pared by 7 bases and J by 0 bases, with 10 bases between.

The chain has TRBV20-1 and TRBJ1-5, with TRBD1 as a possible D gene (5 bases). The V gene's germline CDR1 is DFQATT and CDR2 SNEGSKA (reference sequence). There are 11 residues in the CDR3. The germline V and J ends were trimmed by 7 bases and 4 bases, with 8 bases remaining between them. CDR3 DNA sequence: TGCAGTGTCAAGGGGAATCAGCCCCAGCATTTT. Its translation is CSVKGNQPQHF.

The table lists this clone with a count of one. The chain combines TRBV19 with TRBJ1-1; possible D gene TRBD1, 5 bases. Germline lookup yields CDR1 LNHDA and CDR2 SQIVND (reference sequence). V shed 6 bases and J shed 3 bases, with 11 bases lying between them. There are 13 residues in the CDR3. The CDR3 DNA reads TGTGCCAGTAGGACAACCAGGGACACTGAAGCTTTCTTT. Residues: CASRTTRDTEAFF.

V and J are TRBV9 and TRBJ2-5; 11 bases are shared with TRBD2. The CDR3 is 16 amino acids. In germline, CDR1 is SGDLS, CDR2 YYNGEE. The trim removed 2 bases at V and 4 bases at J, leaving 7 bases unmatched. CDR3 coding DNA: TGTGCCAGCAGCGTGGGTAGCGGGGGGGAAGGAGAGACCCAGTACTTC. This sequence encodes CASSVGSGGEGETQYF.

The CDR3 sequence: CASRRTGGSYGYTF. In DNA form, the CDR3 reads TGTGCCAGCAGGAGGACAGGGGGTAGCTATGGCTACACCTTC. This chain uses TRBV6-6 with TRBJ1-2; 10 bases agree with TRBD1. This CDR3 comprises 14 residues. Germline assignment: CDR1 MNHNY and CDR2 SVGAGI (reference sequence). J lost 4 bases, V lost 6 bases, and 5 bases had no gene match.

This chain uses TRBV2 with TRBJ1-1, with 7 bases fitting TRBD1. V trimming: 7 bases; J trimming: 4 bases; junction bases outside the gene matches: 9. In germline, CDR1 is SNHLY, CDR2 FYNNEI. The CDR3 sequence is 14 residues long. CDR3 region: CASNRQQGSTEAFF. The CDR3 DNA follows: TGTGCCAGCAACAGACAACAGGGGAGCACTGAAGCTTTCTTT.

Notes on this clone: At one end, the junction sequence differs from germline, possibly due to a read error. The J gene is TRBJ2-7, the V gene TRBV7-7; 9 nucleotides line up with TRBD2. Germline V CDR1 and CDR2: SSHAT, FNYEAQ (reference sequence). CDR3 length equals 13 residues. CDR3 DNA sequence: TGTGCTAGCAGCACGGGACTAGCCAACGAGCAGTACTTC. This codes for CASSTGLANEQYF. The variable domain in full, completed from reference TRBV7-7 and TRBJ2-7, reads GAGVSQSPRYKVTKRGQDVTLRCDPISSHATLYWYQQALGQGPEFLTYFNYEAQPDKSGLPSDRFSAERPEGSISTLTIQRTEQRDSAMYRCASSTGLANEQYFGPGTRLTVT.

This clone was found a few times. The chain has TRBV28 and TRBJ1-1, with TRBD1 matching 8 bases. The V gene's germline CDR1 is MDHEN and CDR2 SYDVKM. The CDR3 has 16 residues. The trim removed 5 bases at V and 1 base at J, leaving 9 bases unmatched. The CDR3 loop reads CASSLRQGKGNTEAFF. The CDR3 nucleotides read TGTGCCAGCAGTCTACGACAGGGGAAGGGGAACACTGAAGCTTTCTTT. Drawing the rest from reference TRBV28 and TRBJ1-1, the complete variable domain is DVKVTQSSRYLVKRTGEKVFLECVQDMDHENMFWYRQDPGLGLRLIYFSYDVKMKEKGDIPEGYSVSREKKERFSLILESASTNQTSMYLCASSLRQGKGNTEAFFGQGTRLTVV.

This clone has a handful of counts. The gene calls are TRBV5-6 and TRBJ2-7; 7 nucleotides match TRBD1. This CDR3 spans 15 amino acids. From germline, CDR1 is SGHDT and CDR2 YYEEEE. The junction had 9 bases not matched to a gene; V was cut back by 6 bases and J by 0 bases. The CDR3 region has the DNA TGTGCCAGCAACCGGCTGGGACAGACCTCCTACGAGCAGTACTTC. This gives the protein CASNRLGQTSYEQYF. Full variable domain (remainder filled in from reference TRBV5-6 and TRBJ2-7): DAGVTQSPTHLIKTRGQQVTLRCSPKSGHDTVSWYQQALGQGPQFIFQYYEEEERQRGNFPDRFSGHQFPNYSSELNVNALLLGDSALYLCASNRLGQTSYEQYFGPGTRLTVT.

The sample holds a few counts of this clone. The genes are TRBV5-1 and TRBJ1-1, with 11 bases matching TRBD1. CDR1 is SGHRS, CDR2 YFSETQ, per germline. Trimming at V came to 3 bases and at J to 0 bases, leaving 4 bases not matched to a gene. The CDR3 contains 16 residues. In nucleotides, the CDR3 is TGCGCCAGCAGCTACGGGACAGGGGGGGTGAACACTGAAGCTTTCTTT. This sequence encodes CASSYGTGGVNTEAFF.

The J gene is TRBJ1-2, the V gene TRBV5-4; 7 positions agree with TRBD1. The CDR3 consists of 14 residues. V shed 0 bases, J shed 1 base, and the junction held 0 bases outside the gene matches. Germline V CDR1 and CDR2: SGHNT, YYREEE (reference sequence). The CDR3 DNA sequence: TGTGCCAGCAGCTTGGGACAGGGTAACTATGGCTACACCTTC. This translates into CASSLGQGNYGYTF.

This clone was picked up many times. V is TRBV19 and J is TRBJ2-1; 10 nucleotides match TRBD2. The CDR3 spans 17 residues. Losses at the gene ends were 7 bases for V and 5 bases for J; bases not matched to a gene: 14. Germline V lookup: CDR1 LNHDA, CDR2 SQIVND (reference sequence). The CDR3 loop reads CASKVEASGSTNNEQFF. For the CDR3, the DNA is TGTGCCAGTAAGGTCGAGGCTAGCGGGAGTACTAACAATGAGCAGTTCTTC.

Only a few counts were recorded for this clone. The V call is TRBV6-5, the J call TRBJ2-7; TRBD2 agrees at 12 bases. The CDR3 is made up of 16 amino acids. The V and J ends lost 3 bases and 2 bases, in that order; junction bases with no gene match: 5. The germline gives CDR1 MNHEY, CDR2 SVGAGI. CDR3 bases: TGTGCCAGCAGTTATGGGTCTAGCGGGAGGGCCTACGAGCAGTACTTC. Translating gives CASSYGSSGRAYEQYF.

V gene TRBV6-6 combines with J gene TRBJ1-2, with 9 bases identical to TRBD1. CDR3 length equals 14 residues. J gave up 4 bases and V 5 bases, and 5 bases lay outside the gene matches. Germline CDR1 and CDR2: MNHNY and SVGAGI (reference sequence). The CDR3 reads CASSPGQGFYGYTF. The CDR3 nucleotides read TGTGCCAGCAGTCCGGGACAGGGATTCTATGGCTACACCTTC.

The CDR3: CASSLDYRVGYTF. Here the CDR3 DNA reads TGTGCCAGCAGCTTGGACTATCGTGTTGGCTACACCTTC. The chain is built from TRBV7-2 and TRBJ1-2; D ambiguous. Germline lookup yields CDR1 SGHTA and CDR2 FQGNSA. CDR3 length: 13 residues. V lost 3 bases, J lost 7 bases, and 12 bases lay in between.

CDR3 residues: CASNWGAGTDTQYF. In nucleotides, the CDR3 is TGTGCCAGCAACTGGGGAGCGGGCACAGATACGCAGTATTTT. The chain has TRBV9 and TRBJ2-3, with a tentative D call TRBD2 (5 bases). Trimming left V 6 bases short and J 1 base short, with 12 bases between. CDR1 and CDR2 (germline): SGDLS, YYNGEE. This CDR3 contains 14 residues.

This clone showed up just a few times. The rearrangement joins TRBV19 to TRBJ1-2; 12 bases are shared with TRBD1. The CDR3 extends over 16 amino acids. Per germline, CDR1 LNHDA and CDR2 SQIVND (reference sequence). Losses at the gene ends were 7 bases for V and 5 bases for J; bases not matched to a gene: 11. The CDR3 is CASTHTGTGGAYGYTF. The CDR3 coding sequence is TGTGCCAGTACCCATACCGGGACAGGGGGCGCATATGGCTACACCTTC.

The chain uses TRBV5-1 and TRBJ1-6; D perhaps matches TRBD1 (6 bases). The CDR3 has 14 residues. Germline CDR1 is SGHRS and CDR2 is YFSETQ. V lost 2 bases to trimming and J lost 7 bases, with 10 bases between them. CDR3 nucleotide sequence: TGCGCCAGCAGCTTTGCACAGGGAAATTCACCCCTCCACTTT. Translating it yields CASSFAQGNSPLHF. Complete variable domain (other parts from reference TRBV5-1 and TRBJ1-6): KAGVTQTPRYLIKTRGQQVTLSCSPISGHRSVSWYQQTPGQGLQFLFEYFSETQRNKGNFPGRFSGRQFSNSRSEMNVSTLELGDSALYLCASSFAQGNSPLHFGNGTRLTVT.

The V and J genes are TRBV29-1 and TRBJ2-5, with 8 bases lining up with TRBD2. Germline V gene sequence: CDR1 SQVTM, CDR2 ANQGSEA. With 5 bases clipped from V and 5 bases from J, the junction kept 10 bases outside the gene matches. The CDR3 consists of 14 residues. The DNA of the CDR3 is TGCAGCGTTTCGTCCGGGGGGGCCTGGGAGACCCAGTACTTC. Its translation is CSVSSGGAWETQYF. Filled out from reference TRBV29-1 and TRBJ2-5, the complete variable domain reads SAVISQKPSRDICQRGTSLTIQCQVDSQVTMMFWYRQQPGQSLTLIATANQGSEATYESGFVIDKFPISRPNLTFSTLTVSNMSPEDSSIYLCSVSSGGAWETQYFGPGTRLLVL.

The chain is built from TRBV20-1 and TRBJ1-2; D is unclear. Per germline, CDR1 DFQATT and CDR2 SNEGSKA (reference sequence). This CDR3 has 10 amino acids. Here the CDR3 DNA reads TGCTACCCGTTACAGAATGGCTACACCTTC. Translation gives CYPLQNGYTF.

As regards this clone: One junction end disagrees with the germline gene, perhaps due to a read error. The chain links TRBV10-3 to TRBJ2-3; 8 bases are a match to TRBD2. From germline, CDR1 is ENHRY and CDR2 SYGVKD. This CDR3 spans 16 amino acids. CDR3 in DNA: TGTGCCATCAGCCTCAAGGGACTAGGTGTCACAGATGCGCAGTATTTT. It translates to CAISLKGLGVTDAQYF.

The CDR3 spells CASSATSNYGYTF. The CDR3 nucleotides are TGTGCCAGCAGTGCGACAAGTAACTATGGCTACACCTTC. This rearrangement joins TRBV2 to TRBJ1-2; D remains ambiguous. V lost 4 bases and J lost 1, with 7 bases in between. The germline CDR1 and CDR2 sequences are SNHLY and FYNNEI. The CDR3 runs to 13 residues.

The rearrangement uses TRBV6-5 and TRBJ2-7, with TRBD1 matching over 7 bases. V was pared by 2 bases and J by 6 bases, with 13 bases of the junction left unmatched. Germline V gene lookup returns CDR1 MNHEY and CDR2 SVGAGI. The CDR3 consists of 16 residues. The CDR3 sequence: CASSYMQGVLLGEQYF. CDR3 DNA: TGTGCCAGCAGTTACATGCAGGGGGTTCTCCTTGGCGAGCAGTACTTC.

Remarks on this clone: The junction departs from germline at one end; a sequencing error may be responsible. The genes are TRBV30 and TRBJ2-1; 7 bases fit TRBD1. The germline V gene has CDR1 GTSNPN and CDR2 SVGIG (reference sequence). CDR3 size: 14 residues. The CDR3 loop reads CAWNRDSVNNEQFF. In DNA form, the CDR3 reads TGTGCTTGGAATCGGGACAGCGTTAACAATGAGCAGTTCTTC.

Only a few counts were recorded for this clone. The J gene is TRBJ1-2, the V gene TRBV7-8; TRBD1 matches at 9 bases. The CDR3 contains 16 residues. Per germline, CDR1 SGHVS and CDR2 FQNEAQ. The V and J ends lost 0 bases and 4 bases, in that order; junction bases with no gene match: 6. CDR3 protein: CASSLAGQGGGYGYTF. The DNA of the CDR3 is TGTGCCAGCAGCTTAGCGGGACAGGGTGGCGGCTATGGCTACACCTTC.

The chain joins TRBV19 to TRBJ1-4; D not certain. V lost 3 bases to trimming and J lost 7 bases, with 18 bases between them. Germline V lookup: CDR1 LNHDA, CDR2 SQIVND (reference sequence). The CDR3 is 16 residues long. This CDR3 is CASSIRSPFGSEKLFF. CDR3 DNA: TGTGCCAGTAGTATCCGGTCACCGTTCGGTTCTGAAAAACTGTTTTTT.

CDR3 loop: CASSGVGEYEQYF. The CDR3 nucleotides read TGTGCCAGCAGTGGCGTTGGAGAGTACGAGCAGTACTTC. The chain is built from TRBV6-1 and TRBJ2-7, with D hard to call. With 4 bases removed from V and 4 bases from J, the gap between germline ends came to 11 bases. The germline CDR1 and CDR2 sequences are MNHNS and SASEGT. This CDR3 has 13 residues.